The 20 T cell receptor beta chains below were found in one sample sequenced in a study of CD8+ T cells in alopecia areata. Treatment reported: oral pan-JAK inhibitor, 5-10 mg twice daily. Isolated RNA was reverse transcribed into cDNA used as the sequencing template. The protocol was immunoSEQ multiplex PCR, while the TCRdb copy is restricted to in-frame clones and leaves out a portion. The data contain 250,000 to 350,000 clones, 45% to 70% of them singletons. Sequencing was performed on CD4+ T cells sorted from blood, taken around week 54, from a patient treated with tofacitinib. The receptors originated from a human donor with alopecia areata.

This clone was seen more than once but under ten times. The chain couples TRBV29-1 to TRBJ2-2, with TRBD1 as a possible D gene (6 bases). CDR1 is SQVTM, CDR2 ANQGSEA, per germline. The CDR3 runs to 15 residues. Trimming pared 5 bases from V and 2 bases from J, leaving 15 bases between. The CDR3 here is CSVKQGEGNTGELFF. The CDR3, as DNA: TGCAGCGTTAAACAGGGTGAAGGTAACACCGGGGAGCTGTTTTTT.

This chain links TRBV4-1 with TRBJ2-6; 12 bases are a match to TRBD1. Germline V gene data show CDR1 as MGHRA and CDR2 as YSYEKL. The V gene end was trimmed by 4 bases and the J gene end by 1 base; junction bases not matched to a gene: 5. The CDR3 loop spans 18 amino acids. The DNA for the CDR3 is TGCGCCAGCAGCCCTCGGGGACAGGGGGCTTCTGGGGCCAACGTCCTGACTTTC. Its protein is CASSPRGQGASGANVLTF.

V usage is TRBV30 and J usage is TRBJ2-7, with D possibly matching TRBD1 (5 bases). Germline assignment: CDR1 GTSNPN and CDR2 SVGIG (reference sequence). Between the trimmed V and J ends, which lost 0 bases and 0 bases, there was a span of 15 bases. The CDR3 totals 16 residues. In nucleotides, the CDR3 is TGTGCCTGGAGTGTATGGGGCCGACGCAGCTCCTACGAGCAGTACTTC. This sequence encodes CAWSVWGRRSSYEQYF.

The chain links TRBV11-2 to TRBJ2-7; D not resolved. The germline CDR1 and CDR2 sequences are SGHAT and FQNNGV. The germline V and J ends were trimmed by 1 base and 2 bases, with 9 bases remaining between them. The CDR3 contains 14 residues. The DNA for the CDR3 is TGTGCCAGCAGCTTAGGGCAGCTAGCCTACGAGCAGTACTTC. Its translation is CASSLGQLAYEQYF.

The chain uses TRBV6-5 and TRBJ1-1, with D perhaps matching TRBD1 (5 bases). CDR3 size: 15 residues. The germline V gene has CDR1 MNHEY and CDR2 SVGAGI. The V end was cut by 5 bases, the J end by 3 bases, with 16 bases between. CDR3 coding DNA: TGTGCCAGCAGTCGTCTGGGGGGTGGGTACACTGAAGCTTTCTTT. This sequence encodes CASSRLGGGYTEAFF.

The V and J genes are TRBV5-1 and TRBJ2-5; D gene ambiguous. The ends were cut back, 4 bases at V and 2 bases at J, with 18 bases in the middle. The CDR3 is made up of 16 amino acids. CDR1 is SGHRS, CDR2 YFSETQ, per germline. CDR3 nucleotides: TGCGCCAGCAGCCTCCGCCCCACCGACGGACAAGAGACCCAGTACTTC. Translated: CASSLRPTDGQETQYF.

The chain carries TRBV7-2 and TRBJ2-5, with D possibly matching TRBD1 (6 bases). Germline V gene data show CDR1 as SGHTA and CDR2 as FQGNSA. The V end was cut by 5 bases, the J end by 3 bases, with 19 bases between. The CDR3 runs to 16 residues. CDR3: CASSNLGRGREETQYF. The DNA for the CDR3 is TGTGCCAGCAGCAACCTAGGCAGGGGACGGGAAGAGACCCAGTACTTC.

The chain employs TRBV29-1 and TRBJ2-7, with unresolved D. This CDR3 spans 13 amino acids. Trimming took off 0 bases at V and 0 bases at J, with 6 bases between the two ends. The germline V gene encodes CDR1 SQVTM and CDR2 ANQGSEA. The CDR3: CSVEDKVSYEQYF. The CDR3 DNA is TGCAGCGTTGAAGATAAGGTCTCCTACGAGCAGTACTTC.

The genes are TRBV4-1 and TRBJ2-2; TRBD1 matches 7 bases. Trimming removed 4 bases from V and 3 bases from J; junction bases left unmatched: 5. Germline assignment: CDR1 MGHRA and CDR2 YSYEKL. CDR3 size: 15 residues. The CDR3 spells CASSLWTGDTGELFF. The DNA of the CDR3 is TGCGCCAGCAGCCTTTGGACAGGAGACACCGGGGAGCTGTTTTTT.

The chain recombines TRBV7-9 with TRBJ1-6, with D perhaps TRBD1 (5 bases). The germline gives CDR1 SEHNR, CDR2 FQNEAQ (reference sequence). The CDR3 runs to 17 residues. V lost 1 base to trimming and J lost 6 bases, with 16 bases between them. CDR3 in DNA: TGTGCCAGCAGCTTAGATGTAGGGACCGGGGGTAATTCACCCCTCCACTTT. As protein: CASSLDVGTGGNSPLHF. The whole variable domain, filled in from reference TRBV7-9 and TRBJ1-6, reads DTGVSQNPRHKITKRGQNVTFRCDPISEHNRLYWYRQTLGQGPEFLTYFQNEAQLEKSRLLSDRFSAERPKGSFSTLEIQRTEQGDSAMYLCASSLDVGTGGNSPLHFGNGTRLTVT.

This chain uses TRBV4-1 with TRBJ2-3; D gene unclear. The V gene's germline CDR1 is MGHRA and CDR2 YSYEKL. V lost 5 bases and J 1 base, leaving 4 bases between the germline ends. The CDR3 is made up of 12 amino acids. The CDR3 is CASSSRTDTQYF. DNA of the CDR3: TGCGCCAGCAGCTCCCGCACAGATACGCAGTATTTT.

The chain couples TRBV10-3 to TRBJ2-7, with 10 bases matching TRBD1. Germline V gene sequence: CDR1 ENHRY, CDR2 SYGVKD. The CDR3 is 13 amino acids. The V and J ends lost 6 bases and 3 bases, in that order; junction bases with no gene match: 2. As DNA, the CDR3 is TGTGCCATCAGGGGACAGGGGAGCTACGAGCAGTACTTC. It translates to CAIRGQGSYEQYF.

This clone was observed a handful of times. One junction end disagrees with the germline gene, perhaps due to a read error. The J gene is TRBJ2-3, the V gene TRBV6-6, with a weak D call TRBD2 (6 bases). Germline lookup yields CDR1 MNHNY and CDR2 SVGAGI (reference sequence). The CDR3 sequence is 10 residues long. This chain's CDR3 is CASSRTGLTF. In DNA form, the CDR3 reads TGTGCCAGCAGTCGTACGGGACTTACCTTT.

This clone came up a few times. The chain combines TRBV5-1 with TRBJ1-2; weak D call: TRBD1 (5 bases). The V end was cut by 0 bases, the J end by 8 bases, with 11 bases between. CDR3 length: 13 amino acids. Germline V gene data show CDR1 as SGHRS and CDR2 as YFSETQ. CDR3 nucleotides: TGCGCCAGCAGCTTGGCACCCAGGGAGGGCTACACCTTC. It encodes CASSLAPREGYTF.

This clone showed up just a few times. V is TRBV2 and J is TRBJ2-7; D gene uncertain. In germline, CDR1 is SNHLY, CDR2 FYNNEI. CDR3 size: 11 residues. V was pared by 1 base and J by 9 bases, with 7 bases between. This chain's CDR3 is CASSEGLRQYF. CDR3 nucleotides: TGTGCCAGCAGTGAAGGACTGAGGCAGTACTTC.

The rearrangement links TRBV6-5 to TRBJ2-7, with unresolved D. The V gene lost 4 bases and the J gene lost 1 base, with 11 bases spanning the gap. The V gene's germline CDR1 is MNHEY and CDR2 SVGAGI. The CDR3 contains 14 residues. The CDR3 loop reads CASSSHQRSYEQYF. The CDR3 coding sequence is TGTGCCAGCAGTTCGCACCAACGATCCTACGAGCAGTACTTC.

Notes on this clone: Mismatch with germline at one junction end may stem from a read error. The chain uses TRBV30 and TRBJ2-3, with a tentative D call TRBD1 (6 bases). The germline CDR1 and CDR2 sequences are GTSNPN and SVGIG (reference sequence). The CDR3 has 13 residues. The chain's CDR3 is CAWSGVDRDSQYF. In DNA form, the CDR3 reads TGTGCCTGGAGCGGAGTGGACAGAGATTCGCAGTATTTT.

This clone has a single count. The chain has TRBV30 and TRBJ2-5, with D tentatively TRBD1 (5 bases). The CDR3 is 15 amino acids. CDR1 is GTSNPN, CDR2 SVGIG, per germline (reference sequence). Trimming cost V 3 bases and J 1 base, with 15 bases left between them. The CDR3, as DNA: TGTGCCTGGAGCACGCGGACACTAAGCCAAGAGACCCAGTACTTC. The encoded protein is CAWSTRTLSQETQYF.

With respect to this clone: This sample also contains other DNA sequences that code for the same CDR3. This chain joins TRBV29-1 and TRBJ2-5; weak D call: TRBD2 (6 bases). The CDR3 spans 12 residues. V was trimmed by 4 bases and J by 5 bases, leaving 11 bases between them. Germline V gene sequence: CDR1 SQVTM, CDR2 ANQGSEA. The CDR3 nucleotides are TGCAGCGTTGTCGGGGGTGGGGAGACCCAGTACTTC. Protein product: CSVVGGGETQYF.

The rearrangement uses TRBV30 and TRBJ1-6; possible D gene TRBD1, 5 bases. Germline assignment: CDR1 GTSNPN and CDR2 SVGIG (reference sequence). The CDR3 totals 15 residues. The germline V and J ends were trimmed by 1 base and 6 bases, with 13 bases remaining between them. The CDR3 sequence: CAWSAGPVSNSPLHF. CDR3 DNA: TGTGCCTGGAGTGCGGGGCCAGTGTCTAATTCACCCCTCCACTTT.